This is a list of T cell receptor beta chains from one sample in a study of T cell repertoires in cytomegalovirus infection. TCRdb re-derived calls from the reads in MiXCR, one entry per CDR3 protein. There are about 700,000 distinct CDR3 sequences in the sample; around a third occur only once, and roughly 18% lies in the top ten. No antigen has been assigned to these receptors. The material sequenced was cultured PBMCs, taken from culture after CMV antigen stimulation. The receptors were sampled from a human donor in good health (CMV status not recorded). Some clones in this sample may be carry-over from other donors' samples. CDR3s include the opening cysteine and the closing phenylalanine or tryptophan. The order of the fields is V gene, D gene, clone size, J gene, CDR3 protein, CDR3 DNA. The D gene is left open where the match is weak. Not all rows give a size; the values are once, few, many and, for expanded clones, a class.

TRBV19,TRBD1,few,TRBJ2-7,CASSRDRGSSYEQYF,TGTGCCAGTAGCCGGGACAGAGGTTCCTCCTACGAGCAGTACTTC
TRBV19,-,-,TRBJ2-5,CASSIWGGETQYF,TGTGCCAGTAGTATTTGGGGCGGAGAGACCCAGTACTTC
TRBV10-3,-,-,TRBJ2-5,CAIRGGETQYF,TGTGCCATCAGGGGGGGAGAGACCCAGTACTTC
TRBV27,-,-,TRBJ2-7,CASSPVGAVYEQYF,TGTGCCAGCAGTCCTGTGGGGGCCGTCTACGAGCAGTACTTC
TRBV7-6,TRBD2,-,TRBJ2-1,CASSSALAGPYNEQFF,TGTGCCAGCAGCTCGGCGCTAGCGGGCCCCTACAATGAGCAGTTCTTC
TRBV7-4,-,-,TRBJ2-6,CASRQENSTGANVLTF,TGTGCCAGCAGGCAAGAAAATTCAACTGGGGCCAACGTCCTGACTTTC
TRBV12-3/TRBV12-4,TRBD2,-,TRBJ2-5,CASGTSGNKETQYF,TGTGCCAGCGGGACTAGCGGAAACAAAGAGACCCAGTACTTC
TRBV12-3/TRBV12-4,-,-,TRBJ2-1,CASSFGGGGHYNEQFF,TGTGCCAGCAGTTTTGGGGGCGGGGGTCACTACAATGAGCAGTTCTTC
TRBV4-2,-,-,TRBJ2-2,CASSHHRTGYTGELFF,TGTGCCAGCAGCCATCACAGAACCGGGTACACCGGGGAGCTGTTTTTT
TRBV4-3,TRBD2,-,TRBJ2-5,CASSQAGGGGAEETQYF,TGCGCCAGCAGCCAAGCTGGGGGCGGGGGGGCCGAGGAGACCCAGTACTTC
TRBV7-2,TRBD2,many,TRBJ2-3,CASSTSGRNTDTQYF,TGTGCCAGCAGCACTAGCGGGAGGAACACAGATACGCAGTATTTT
TRBV5-4,TRBD1,-,TRBJ2-3,CASSPTGGNTDTQYF,TGTGCCAGCAGCCCGACAGGGGGTAACACAGATACGCAGTATTTT
TRBV28,-,few,TRBJ2-3,CASRKQDLDTQYF,TGTGCCAGCAGGAAACAGGATTTAGATACGCAGTATTTT
TRBV7-2,-,-,TRBJ2-2,CASSLGGRVLAGELFF,TGTGCCAGCAGCTTAGGGGGCAGGGTCTTGGCCGGGGAGCTGTTTTTT
TRBV3-1,TRBD2,-,TRBJ2-3,CASSPTTSSDTQYF,TGTGCCAGCAGCCCCACGACTAGCTCAGATACGCAGTATTTT
TRBV2,-,-,TRBJ2-3,CASSVRVGSTDTQYF,TGTGCCAGCAGTGTACGAGTAGGGAGCACAGATACGCAGTATTTT
TRBV5-4,TRBD2,-,TRBJ2-1,CASSLRLAAGNEQFF,TGTGCCAGCAGTTTGAGACTAGCGGCGGGGAATGAGCAGTTCTTC
TRBV12-3/TRBV12-4,-,-,TRBJ1-2,CASTQAGYGYTF,TGTGCCAGCACTCAAGCGGGCTATGGCTACACCTTC
TRBV5-6,-,-,TRBJ2-3,CASSLGRFGTQYF,TGTGCCAGCAGCTTGGGTAGGTTCGGTACGCAGTATTTT
TRBV4-2,-,-,TRBJ1-5,CASSQDAGRTAQPQHF,TGTGCCAGCAGCCAGGACGCGGGCAGGACGGCCCAGCCCCAGCATTTT
TRBV7-2,-,-,TRBJ1-1,CASSLTLDTEAFF,TGTGCCAGCAGCTTAACCTTGGACACTGAAGCTTTCTTT
TRBV19,TRBD2,-,TRBJ2-1,CASSIGRKLAGNEQFF,TGTGCCAGTAGTATCGGGCGGAAACTAGCGGGTAATGAGCAGTTCTTC
TRBV12-3/TRBV12-4,-,few,TRBJ1-1,CASSPLGRRGTEAFF,TGTGCCAGCAGTCCCTTGGGGAGACGGGGGACTGAAGCTTTCTTT
TRBV7-2,-,many,TRBJ1-6,CASSLVRENNSPLHF,TGTGCCAGCAGCTTAGTCCGGGAGAATAATTCACCCCTCCACTTT
TRBV10-3,-,few,TRBJ2-3,CAISESRGMTTDTQYF,TGTGCCATCAGTGAGTCCCGCGGGATGACCACAGATACGCAGTATTTT
TRBV7-2,-,few,TRBJ2-7,CASSSRLGGRPYEQYF,TGTGCCAGCAGCTCCAGGTTGGGGGGACGGCCCTACGAGCAGTACTTC
TRBV12-3/TRBV12-4,TRBD2,-,TRBJ2-7,CASSGLGYEQYF,TGTGCCAGTTCGGGACTAGGCTACGAGCAGTACTTC
TRBV12-3/TRBV12-4,-,-,TRBJ2-6,CASSLGTALSGANVLTF,TGTGCCAGCAGTTTAGGGACTGCACTTTCTGGGGCCAACGTCCTGACTTTC
TRBV2,-,-,TRBJ2-1,CASNRDPYNEQFF,TGTGCCAGCAACCGGGACCCTTACAATGAGCAGTTCTTC